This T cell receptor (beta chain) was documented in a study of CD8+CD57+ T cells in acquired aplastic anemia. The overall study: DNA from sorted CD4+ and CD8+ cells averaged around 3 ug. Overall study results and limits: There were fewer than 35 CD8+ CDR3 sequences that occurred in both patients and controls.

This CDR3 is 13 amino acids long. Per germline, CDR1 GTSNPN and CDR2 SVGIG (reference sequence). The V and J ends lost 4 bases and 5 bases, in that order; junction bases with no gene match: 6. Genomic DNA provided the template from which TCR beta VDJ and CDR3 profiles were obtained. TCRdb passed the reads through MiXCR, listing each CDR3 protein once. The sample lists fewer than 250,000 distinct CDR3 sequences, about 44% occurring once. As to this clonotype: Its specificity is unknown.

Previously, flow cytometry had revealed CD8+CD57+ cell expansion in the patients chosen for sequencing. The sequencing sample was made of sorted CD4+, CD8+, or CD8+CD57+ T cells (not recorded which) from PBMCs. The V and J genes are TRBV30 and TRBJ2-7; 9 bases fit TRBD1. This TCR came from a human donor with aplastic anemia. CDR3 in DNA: TGTGCCTGGACTCCGGGACAGGGAGACGAGCAGTACTTC. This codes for CAWTPGQGDEQYF.